This note documents a single TCR beta chain sequence. Antigen: not known. Germline CDR1 DFQATT, CDR2 SNEGSKA (reference sequence). Trimming shortened V by 3 bases and J by 6 bases, and 17 bases separated the two germline ends. This CDR3 has 15 residues. This sample was taken from a study of blood T cells in healthy people across ages. Points from the study as a whole: Greater diversity and more naive CD4+ cells were seen in long-lived donors than in aged donors.

For every donor, a draw yielded ten milliliters of peripheral blood. A second PCR of about 6 to 11 cycles used a sample-barcoded 5' primer and a J-beta primer mix. Researchers report that a template-switch adaptor with 12 random nucleotides tagged each cDNA molecule. TCRdb reprocessed the 5' RACE reads with MiXCR, giving one entry per CDR3 protein. The sample records approximately 400,000 distinct CDR3 sequences, approximately 51% being singletons. The sample was blood. This sequence joins TRBV20-1 and TRBJ2-2; tentatively, D is TRBD2 (5 bases). This receptor was identified in a man aged 60-69 years in good health. This CDR3 is CSASPPSGDAGELFF. CDR3 coding DNA: TGCAGTGCTAGTCCCCCTTCCGGGGATGCCGGGGAGCTGTTTTTT.